The source of this TCR beta chain is a study of shared clonotypes between healthy human individuals. This CDR3 spans 16 amino acids. The germline V gene has CDR1 SGHDT and CDR2 YYEEEE. V was clipped by 2 bases and J by 4 bases, with 19 bases between them. The assay was carried out at the deep level. Every immunoSEQ plate was one replicate of a subset's evenly spread DNA. Profiled with immunoSEQ multiplex PCR; TCRdb holds only in-frame clones, not every one. The table lists about 510,000 clones, 60% to 80% of them singletons. The clonotype comes from a middle-aged woman in good health. Some clones in this sample may be carry-over from other donors' samples. The sample comprised PBMCs. This chain links TRBV5-6 with TRBJ2-7; a weak D match, TRBD2 (6 bases). The CDR3 bases are TGTGCCAGCAGCTTTTCAGCAGCGGGTTGGATGTACGAGCAGTACTTC. Amino acids: CASSFSAAGWMYEQYF.